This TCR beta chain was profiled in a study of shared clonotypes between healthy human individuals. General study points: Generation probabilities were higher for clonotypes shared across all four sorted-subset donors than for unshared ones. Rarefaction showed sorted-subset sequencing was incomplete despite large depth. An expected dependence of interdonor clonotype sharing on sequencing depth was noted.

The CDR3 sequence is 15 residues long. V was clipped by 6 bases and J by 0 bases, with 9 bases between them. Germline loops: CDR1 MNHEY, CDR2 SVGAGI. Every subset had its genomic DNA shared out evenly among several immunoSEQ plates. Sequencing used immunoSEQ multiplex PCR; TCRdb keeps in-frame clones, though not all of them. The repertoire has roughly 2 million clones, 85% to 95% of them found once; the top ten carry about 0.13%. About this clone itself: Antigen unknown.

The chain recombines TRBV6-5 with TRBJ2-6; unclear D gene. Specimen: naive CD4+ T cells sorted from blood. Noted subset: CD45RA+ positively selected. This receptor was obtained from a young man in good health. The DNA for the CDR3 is TGTGCCAGCAGCCTCGACGACTCTGGGGCCAACGTCCTGACTTTC. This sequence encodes CASSLDDSGANVLTF.